These 5 T cell receptor beta chains were sequenced from one sample in a study of T-cell reconstitution after alpha-beta-depleted transplantation in children. As it was prepared, the TCRbeta library received unique molecular identifiers. MiXCR was run by TCRdb on the PCR reads, yielding one entry per CDR3 protein. The repertoire holds roughly 340,000 distinct CDR3 sequences, with 16% as singletons. This specimen consisted of PBMCs, mostly from graft donor cells, obtained 360 days after TCRalphabeta/CD19-depleted stem cell transplant. The source is a male patient aged 2-15 years who had a stem cell transplant for acute lymphoblastic leukemia, so the T cells may come from the graft donor.

This clonotype was picked up many times. The J gene is TRBJ2-5, the V gene TRBV29-1, with D possibly being TRBD1 (6 bases). There are 13 residues in the CDR3. Germline lookup yields CDR1 SQVTM and CDR2 ANQGSEA. V was cut by 4 bases and J by 5 bases, with 14 bases left in between. CDR3: CSVGIRGSETQYF. The CDR3 DNA reads TGCAGCGTTGGTATCAGGGGTTCGGAGACCCAGTACTTC. Full variable domain (outside the CDR3, taken from reference TRBV29-1 and TRBJ2-5): SAVISQKPSRDICQRGTSLTIQCQVDSQVTMMFWYRQQPGQSLTLIATANQGSEATYESGFVIDKFPISRPNLTFSTLTVSNMSPEDSSIYLCSVGIRGSETQYFGPGTRLLVL.

At least ten counts were recorded for this clonotype. The chain is built from TRBV20-1 and TRBJ2-1, with 10 nucleotides matching TRBD1. The CDR3 totals 16 residues. V lost 0 bases and J lost 2; bases outside the gene matches: 4. The V gene's germline CDR1 is DFQATT and CDR2 SNEGSKA (reference sequence). CDR3 residues: CSARDSGTGAYNEQFF. As DNA, the CDR3 is TGCAGTGCTAGAGATTCGGGGACAGGGGCCTACAATGAGCAGTTCTTC.

The chain combines TRBV4-3 with TRBJ2-1; D is unresolved. The germline gives CDR1 LGHNA, CDR2 YSLEER. CDR3 size: 17 residues. Between the trimmed V and J ends, which lost 1 base and 2 bases, there was a span of 15 bases. This CDR3 reads CASSQGVAGETYNEQFF. In DNA, the CDR3 is TGCGCCAGCAGCCAAGGTGTTGCTGGGGAAACCTACAATGAGCAGTTCTTC.

The chain couples TRBV6-5 to TRBJ1-2, with D unresolved. The CDR3 totals 14 residues. CDR1 MNHEY and CDR2 SVGAGI come from the germline V gene. Trimming cost V 0 bases and J 5 bases, with 10 bases left between them. CDR3 nucleotides: TGTGCCAGCAGTTACTCGGCTACTGCGTATGGCTACACCTTC. Protein: CASSYSATAYGYTF.

The rearrangement links TRBV7-2 to TRBJ2-3; D is possibly TRBD1 (5 bases). V shed 2 bases and J shed 0 bases, with 12 bases lying between them. This CDR3 contains 16 residues. Germline V gives CDR1 SGHTA, CDR2 FQGNSA. The CDR3: CASSLRQSSSTDTQYF. In DNA form, the CDR3 reads TGTGCCAGCAGCTTACGACAGTCCTCTAGCACAGATACGCAGTATTTT. Supplemented by reference TRBV7-2 and TRBJ2-3, the full variable domain reads GAGVSQSPSNKVTEKGKDVELRCDPISGHTALYWYRQSLGQGLEFLIYFQGNSAPDKSGLPSDRFSAERTGGSVSTLTIQRTQQEDSAVYLCASSLRQSSSTDTQYFGPGTRLTVL.